The 28 T cell receptor beta chains given below trace back to one sample, sequenced in a study of response to subunit inactivated influenza vaccine. TCRdb itself ran the RT-PCR reads through MiXCR, one entry per CDR3 protein. This table holds approximately 500,000 distinct CDR3 sequences, under 25% found once. A further study also used this sample, focusing on T cells expressing NK-cell markers. This second study says: The authors generated TCR beta cDNA through 5'RACE template switching with UMIs.

Sequenced material: CD4+ T cells sorted from PBMCs, taken about 12 days after vaccination. The source of these receptors is a man between 50 and 59 years old who received an inactivated influenza vaccine.

This clonotype was observed a handful of times. The V call is TRBV5-1, the J call TRBJ1-4; no clear D gene. This CDR3 contains 15 residues. Per the germline V gene, CDR1 is SGHRS and CDR2 is YFSETQ. Trimming shortened V by 4 bases and J by 0 bases, and 10 bases separated the two germline ends. In DNA form, the CDR3 reads TGCGCCAGCAGCGGAAACACAGCAACTAATGAAAAACTGTTTTTT. Its translation is CASSGNTATNEKLFF.

In this sample, this clonotype turned up a few times. This CDR3 reads CASTRGQSGIYEQYF. In DNA, the CDR3 is TGTGCCAGCACTCGGGGACAGTCTGGGATCTACGAGCAGTACTTC. The chain combines TRBV6-2 or TRBV6-3 with TRBJ2-7; 7 bases map to TRBD1. Trimming cost V 7 bases and J 3 bases; bases outside gene matches: 12. This CDR3 spans 15 amino acids. Per the germline V gene, CDR1 is MNHEY and CDR2 is SVGEGT.

The sample holds one count of this clonotype. The chain uses TRBV4-3 and TRBJ1-4; the D is unclear. Trimming took 2 bases from V and 4 from J, leaving 11 bases between them. The CDR3 is 15 residues long. Germline lookup yields CDR1 LGHNA and CDR2 YSLEER. The CDR3 region is CASSQSRRVNEKLFF. The CDR3 nucleotides are TGCGCCAGCAGCCAATCAAGACGGGTTAATGAAAAACTGTTTTTT.

The rearrangement joins TRBV7-2 to TRBJ2-2; a possible D gene is TRBD2 (5 bases). The germline gives CDR1 SGHTA, CDR2 FQGNSA. The germline V and J ends were trimmed by 3 bases and 0 bases, with 11 bases remaining between them. This CDR3 comprises 16 residues. The CDR3 bases are TGTGCCAGCAGCTTGAACGGGGTCGCGAACACCGGGGAGCTGTTTTTT. Its translation: CASSLNGVANTGELFF.

The V gene is TRBV7-6, the J gene TRBJ2-2; D is possibly TRBD2 (6 bases). The germline gives CDR1 SGHVS, CDR2 FNYEAQ. CDR3 length: 16 amino acids. V lost 4 bases to trimming and J lost 6 bases, with 18 bases between them. The CDR3 DNA reads TGTGCCAGCAGCTCCCCGGAGATGGGGGGACCCGGGGAGCTGTTTTTT. It encodes CASSSPEMGGPGELFF.

The table lists this clonotype with a few counts. The chain recombines TRBV20-1 with TRBJ2-3, with D perhaps assigned TRBD1 or TRBD2 (6 bases each). Per the germline V gene, CDR1 is DFQATT and CDR2 is SNEGSKA (reference sequence). This CDR3 is built from 15 residues. Deletions cut 0 bases from V and 2 bases from J, with 12 bases between. The CDR3 loop is CSARDPRGHTDTQYF. CDR3 coding DNA: TGCAGTGCTAGAGATCCGCGGGGACACACAGATACGCAGTATTTT.

This rearrangement joins TRBV6-2 or TRBV6-3 to TRBJ1-1; D gene ambiguous. CDR1 MNHEY and CDR2 SVGEGT come from the germline V gene. The CDR3 runs 13 residues. V was cut by 6 bases and J by 6 bases, with 14 bases left in between. For the CDR3, the DNA is TGTGCCAGCAGGAGGGCGGACGGTTCTGAAGCTTTCTTT. Its protein product is CASRRADGSEAFF.

This clonotype was seen a handful of times. V usage is TRBV29-1 and J usage is TRBJ1-3; 8 nucleotides line up with TRBD1. The CDR3 runs 14 residues. V dropped 6 bases and J dropped 3; count of bases not matched to a gene: 7. Germline CDR1 reads SQVTM; CDR2 reads ANQGSEA. The CDR3 protein is CSVAETGVGNTIYF. CDR3 DNA sequence: TGCAGCGTAGCCGAGACAGGGGTTGGAAACACCATATATTTT.

This clonotype was found a few times. One junction end does not reproduce the germline sequence, and a read error may be involved. V and J are TRBV6-5 and TRBJ2-7; weak D call: TRBD1 (6 bases). CDR1 MNHEY and CDR2 SVGAGI come from the germline V gene. The CDR3 is 14 amino acids. The CDR3 is CASSLTGSAHEQPF. The CDR3 nucleotides read TGTGCCAGCAGCTTAACAGGGTCTGCCCACGAGCAGCCCTTC.

The chain links TRBV20-1 to TRBJ2-1, with 8 bases matching TRBD2. The J segment lost 7 bases and the V segment lost 6 bases, leaving 5 bases of the junction unmatched. CDR1 and CDR2 (germline): DFQATT, SNEGSKA (reference sequence). This CDR3 is 12 amino acids long. The CDR3, as DNA: TGCAGTGCGGGACTAGGTCGAAATGAGCAGTTCTTC. Protein sequence: CSAGLGRNEQFF.

The chain uses TRBV25-1 and TRBJ1-6; no reliable D call. Germline-derived CDR1 and CDR2 are MGHDK and SYGVNS. The CDR3 contains 14 residues. Trimming removed 6 bases at V and 0 bases at J, with 6 bases between. The CDR3 here is CASSPASYNSPLHF. The CDR3 nucleotides read TGTGCCAGCAGCCCCGCCTCCTATAATTCACCCCTCCACTTT.

The table lists this clonotype with a few counts. The CDR3 loop reads CASSYRGTSGGPTGTQYF. Here the CDR3 DNA reads TGTGCCAGCAGTTACCGGGGGACTAGCGGGGGGCCAACCGGGACCCAGTACTTC. The chain is built from TRBV6-5 and TRBJ2-5; 15 bases agree with TRBD2. The V segment lost 2 bases and the J segment 7 bases; nucleotides outside the gene matches: 11. The CDR3 totals 18 residues. CDR1 MNHEY and CDR2 SVGAGI come from the germline V gene.

The chain couples TRBV5-5 to TRBJ2-3; D could derive from TRBD1 or TRBD2 (5 bases each). Germline V CDR1 and CDR2: SGHKS, YYEKEE (reference sequence). V lost 4 bases, J lost 0 bases, and 12 bases lay in between. This CDR3 has 15 amino acids. CDR3 bases: TGTGCCAGCAGCCCCGAGGGGCGTAGCACAGATACGCAGTATTTT. Its protein is CASSPEGRSTDTQYF.

The chain joins TRBV12-3 or TRBV12-4 to TRBJ2-3, with 7 bases identical to TRBD2. The CDR3 loop spans 13 amino acids. Trimming removed 10 bases from V and 2 bases from J; junction bases left unmatched: 6. The CDR3 reads CAIREVYTDTQYF. In DNA form, the CDR3 reads TGTGCCATTCGGGAGGTTTACACAGATACGCAGTATTTT.

The chain couples TRBV20-1 to TRBJ2-1, with unresolved D. Germline V lookup: CDR1 DFQATT, CDR2 SNEGSKA (reference sequence). Trimming removed 0 bases from V and 5 bases from J, with 8 bases in between. CDR3 length equals 13 residues. The chain's CDR3 is CSARDGRHNEQFF. As DNA, the CDR3 is TGCAGTGCTAGAGATGGACGGCACAATGAGCAGTTCTTC.

The chain carries TRBV25-1 and TRBJ2-3, with 8 bases that match TRBD1. Germline CDR1 reads MGHDK; CDR2 reads SYGVNS. Trimming at V came to 5 bases and at J to 1 base, leaving 2 bases not matched to a gene. CDR3 length equals 14 residues. The CDR3 region has the DNA TGTGCCAGCAGTACGACAGGGGGCACAGATACGCAGTATTTT. Translated, it gives CASSTTGGTDTQYF.

The table lists this clonotype with a few counts. The chain is built from TRBV20-1 and TRBJ2-5; possible D gene TRBD1, 6 bases. The CDR3 is made up of 13 amino acids. The V gene's germline CDR1 is DFQATT and CDR2 SNEGSKA (reference sequence). The ends were cut back, 5 bases at V and 5 bases at J, with 15 bases in the middle. This CDR3 is CSASRGKRETQYF. DNA of the CDR3: TGCAGTGCTTCGAGGGGGAAGAGGGAGACCCAGTACTTC.

The table lists this clonotype with a count of one. The V gene is TRBV6-1, the J gene TRBJ2-7, with D tentatively TRBD1 or TRBD2 (5 bases each). CDR1 MNHNS and CDR2 SASEGT come from the germline V gene. This CDR3 comprises 13 residues. Trimming removed 7 bases from V and 6 bases from J, with 16 bases in between. This CDR3 is CASTRDLAGEQYF. CDR3 nucleotides: TGTGCCAGCACTAGGGACCTGGCTGGCGAGCAGTACTTC.

A few counts support this clonotype. The chain employs TRBV7-9 and TRBJ1-2; D is uncertain. CDR3 length equals 15 residues. Germline CDR1 reads SEHNR; CDR2 reads FQNEAQ (reference sequence). V shed 5 bases and J shed 0 bases, with 13 bases lying between them. The CDR3 sequence is CASSAHGTSNYGYTF. CDR3 nucleotide sequence: TGTGCCAGCAGCGCCCACGGAACGTCTAACTATGGCTACACCTTC.

In this sample, this clonotype turned up a few times. The chain couples TRBV20-1 to TRBJ2-5; 7 bases match TRBD2. The CDR3 loop spans 14 amino acids. Per germline, CDR1 DFQATT and CDR2 SNEGSKA (reference sequence). V dropped 2 bases and J dropped 5; count of bases not matched to a gene: 8. The CDR3 coding sequence is TGCAGTGCTAGAATGGCGGGAGTGGTGGAGACCCAGTACTTC. It translates to CSARMAGVVETQYF.

The chain couples TRBV5-1 to TRBJ2-7, with D perhaps TRBD1 (6 bases). The germline V and J ends were trimmed by 5 bases and 4 bases, with 10 bases remaining between them. The germline CDR1 and CDR2 sequences are SGHRS and YFSETQ. The CDR3 totals 12 residues. The CDR3 loop is CASSEGVYEQYF. CDR3 in DNA: TGCGCCAGCAGTGAGGGGGTATACGAGCAGTACTTC.

There are many counts of this clonotype. The genes are TRBV28 and TRBJ1-2, with 9 bases lining up with TRBD1. After removal of 6 bases from V and 4 bases from J, the junction contained 6 bases not matched to a gene. The CDR3 has 14 amino acids. Germline V gene data show CDR1 as MDHEN and CDR2 as SYDVKM. CDR3 sequence: CASRSGTGLYGYTF. The CDR3 region has the DNA TGTGCCAGCAGATCAGGGACAGGGCTCTATGGCTACACCTTC.

There are a few counts of this clonotype. V usage is TRBV7-2 and J usage is TRBJ2-5; D is possibly TRBD2 (5 bases). Looked up from germline, CDR1 is SGHTA and CDR2 is FQGNSA. The CDR3 has 11 residues. The germline V and J ends were trimmed by 4 bases and 10 bases, with 10 bases remaining between them. Written as DNA, the CDR3 is TGTGCCAGCAGCTCGGAGCGGTTCCAGTACTTC. Translating gives CASSSERFQYF.

The V call is TRBV15, the J call TRBJ1-6; D remains ambiguous. The CDR3 extends over 15 amino acids. Germline V lookup: CDR1 LNHNV, CDR2 YYDKDF (reference sequence). Trimming pared 0 bases from V and 9 bases from J, leaving 12 bases between. CDR3 protein: CATSRDLAGGSPLHF. The CDR3, as DNA: TGTGCCACCAGCAGAGATCTAGCCGGAGGTTCACCCCTCCACTTT.

In this sample, this clonotype turned up a few times. The chain combines TRBV7-9 with TRBJ2-5; D might be TRBD1 or TRBD2, each matching 6 bases. Germline loops: CDR1 SEHNR, CDR2 FQNEAQ (reference sequence). Between the trimmed V and J ends, which lost 11 bases and 0 bases, there was a span of 16 bases. The CDR3 covers 14 residues. The DNA of the CDR3 is TGTGCCTTCCCCGGGGGCATGGACCAAGAGACCCAGTACTTC. Translating gives CAFPGGMDQETQYF.

In this sample, this clonotype turned up many times. V is TRBV12-3 or TRBV12-4 and J is TRBJ2-3; D gene ambiguous. The CDR3 spans 16 residues. Deletions cut 1 base from V and 1 base from J, with 12 bases between. The CDR3: CASSLEGQSRTDTQYF. The CDR3 DNA reads as TGTGCCAGCAGTTTAGAGGGCCAGTCCCGCACAGATACGCAGTATTTT.

The rearrangement links TRBV12-3 or TRBV12-4 to TRBJ2-3; maybe TRBD2 (6 bases). Deletions cut 6 bases from V and 6 bases from J, with 16 bases between. The CDR3 is made up of 14 amino acids. Here the CDR3 reads CASSPFLGRDTQYF. CDR3 bases: TGTGCCAGCAGCCCATTCTTAGGGAGGGATACGCAGTATTTT.

The genes are TRBV4-3 and TRBJ2-7; 7 positions agree with TRBD2. CDR1 is LGHNA, CDR2 YSLEER, per germline. J lost 0 bases, V lost 5 bases, and 7 bases had no gene match. This CDR3 comprises 15 residues. Here the CDR3 reads CASSSYSGRSYEQYF. CDR3 sequence (DNA): TGCGCCAGCAGCTCTTATAGCGGGCGCTCCTACGAGCAGTACTTC.